This T cell receptor beta chain was recovered during a study of cytotoxic CD8 clonotypes in ibrutinib-treated CLL. Study information: Per sample, productive templates averaged approximately 260,000 and productive rearrangements averaged 94,082.

Whole-study results and caveats: At ibrutinib response, clonality increased, and at progression it declined back toward baseline.

Comments on this clone: Its antigen is unknown.

A 1 in 200,000 to 1 in 1 million T cell depth was the sequencing target. Assay used: immunoSEQ multiplex PCR; TCRdb lists only in-frame clones, some missing. The sample yields 200,000 or so clones, 65% to 80% seen once. The input for sequencing was PBMCs, taken after 12 months of ibrutinib treatment. The sequence was collected from a human donor with chronic lymphocytic leukemia.

The CDR3 DNA is TGTGCCAGCAAACCGCCCGGGAGCCAAGAGACCCAGTACTTC. This sequence encodes CASKPPGSQETQYF. The rearrangement uses TRBV2 and TRBJ2-5; D is possibly TRBD2 (6 bases). Germline CDR1 SNHLY, CDR2 FYNNEI. The V and J ends lost 7 bases and 1 base respectively, with 13 bases between them. The CDR3 totals 14 residues.